This T cell receptor beta chain derives from a study of T cells in localized non-small cell lung cancer. The CDR3 loop spans 14 amino acids. Germline CDR1 SGHTA, CDR2 FQGNSA. V lost 10 bases and J lost 2, with 18 bases in between. Produced via immunoSEQ multiplex PCR; TCRdb's table is partial and in-frame only. The data show over 10,000 clones, over 75% seen once. In the case of this clone: Its antigen is currently unknown.

Study outcomes and limitations: A median of about 58 of the top 100 tumor clones appeared in adjacent lung, which was paired and uninvolved. Those with higher blood T cell density had longer overall survival. Highest T cell clonality was seen in uninvolved adjacent lung, surpassing that measured in tumor.

The chain links TRBV7-2 to TRBJ2-7; D remains ambiguous. This receptor was taken from a male donor aged 60 or over with stage I lung adenocarcinoma. This material consisted of peripheral blood, taken before any cancer treatment. The CDR3 region has the DNA TGTGCCATCACCCAGCCTGTTTTCACCTACGAGCAGTACTTC. Translating gives CAITQPVFTYEQYF.